Sequencing of this T cell receptor (beta chain) was carried out in a study of T cells in narcolepsy (dated by TCRdb to between 2018 and 2020). For context, the study as a whole: The study enrolled patients with narcolepsy type 1 or type 2 (NT1, NT2) together with healthy control donors. The study used TCR Vbeta sequencing to track clonotypes in blood and CSF while looking for autoreactive T cells in narcolepsy patients that target self-antigens of hypocretin neurons (hypocretin, TRIB2).

Library creation used the immunoSEQ multiplex PCR assay. TCRdb took this table from immuneACCESS and kept in-frame rearrangements with V and J called. Such tables lack part of the clones; where checked against another copy, unresolved V genes explain under half of the gap, and the rest is unexplained. A total of about 33,000 clones appear in this sample, about 90% of them only once. Approximately 1.2% of the sample is taken by the ten largest. For TCR Vbeta sequencing, memory CD4+ T cells were sorted ex vivo from the peripheral blood of both healthy controls and narcolepsy patients. Overall study results and their limits: Certain blood memory CD4+ repertoires from patients and controls had no sequences that matched autoreactive T cell clones. Plots that compared CSF and blood CD4+ T cell clonotypes from the same patient highlighted HCRT-specific and TRIB2-specific autoreactive clonotypes. According to the report, autoreactive clonotypes were detected serially in the blood of the same patients and of different patients, but not in healthy controls. Numbers of sequenced blood memory CD4+ clonotypes were comparable, averaging approximately 40,000 in patients and under 35,000 in controls.

On this clone: What this receptor recognizes is not known. Base qualities are not recorded, but no much larger clone differs from it by a single base.

From cysteine to phenylalanine, the CDR3 is 15 amino acids long. Only the CDR3 region is kept as DNA, spanning 45 bases read in frame from base 1. Taken from the germline V gene, the CDR1 and CDR2 loops are SGHNT and YENEEA. Trimming accounts for 4 bases at V and 5 bases at J, while the number of junction bases matched to no gene is 5. Material for sequencing was CD45RA- memory CD4+ T cells from PBMCs. The sample's cell subset or site label is to be understood as: memory T cells sorted ex vivo from peripheral blood. The chain is assembled from TRBV11-3 and TRBJ2-7, with 13 junctional bases fitting TRBD2. This TCR was recovered from a human donor with narcolepsy. The CDR3 corresponds to CASSSGLAGVDEQYF. The sequence in DNA is TGTGCCAGCAGCTCCGGACTAGCGGGAGTAGACGAGCAGTACTTC.